Below are 10 T cell receptor beta chains sequenced from a single sample in a study of T-cell reconstitution after alpha-beta-depleted transplantation in children. Using unique molecular identifiers, the investigators prepared the TCRbeta library. TCRdb re-analysed the PCR reads in MiXCR, keeping a single row per CDR3 protein. The profile shows about 830,000 distinct CDR3 sequences, around 15% of them singletons. This sample comprised PBMCs, mostly from graft donor cells, obtained 360 days after TCRalphabeta/CD19-depleted stem cell transplant. These receptors were obtained from a male patient under 18 who had a stem cell transplant for acute lymphoblastic leukemia, so the T cells may come from the graft donor.

This CDR3 reads CASRRDGGEQYF. CDR3 DNA: TGTGCCAGCAGACGGGACGGAGGCGAGCAGTACTTC. The chain recombines TRBV7-9 with TRBJ2-7; D might be TRBD1 or TRBD2, each matching 5 bases. CDR3 size: 12 residues. Trimming took 6 bases from V and 6 from J, leaving 12 bases between them. The germline V gene has CDR1 SEHNR and CDR2 FQNEAQ (reference sequence).

As to this clonotype: A much larger clonotype is one base distant, so this may be a read error. The chain has TRBV10-3 and TRBJ2-7, with unresolved D. The end of the DNA aligns better with TRBJ2-1, so the J call may be wrong. Germline V gives CDR1 ENHRY, CDR2 SYGVKD. The CDR3 is 15 amino acids. For the CDR3, the DNA is TGTGCCATCAGTGAGTCCCAGAGGAGCTCCTACGAGCAGTTCTTC. Translating gives CAISESQRSSYEQFF.

This rearrangement joins TRBV4-1 to TRBJ1-1, with D tentatively TRBD1 (5 bases). Germline CDR1 and CDR2: MGHRA and YSYEKL. There are 16 residues in the CDR3. V was pared by 0 bases and J by 5 bases, with 16 bases between. CDR3 loop: CASSQERTKGITEAFF. The DNA of the CDR3 is TGCGCCAGCAGCCAAGAGAGGACAAAGGGAATAACTGAAGCTTTCTTT.

The chain links TRBV9 to TRBJ1-2; D unclear. The germline V and J ends were trimmed by 0 bases and 0 bases, with 6 bases remaining between them. The CDR3 consists of 14 residues. The germline CDR1 and CDR2 sequences are SGDLS and YYNGEE. DNA of the CDR3: TGTGCCAGCAGCGTAGGCAGATCTAACTATGGCTACACCTTC. Translating gives CASSVGRSNYGYTF.

Many counts were recorded for this clonotype. The rearrangement links TRBV10-3 to TRBJ2-3; D is perhaps TRBD1 (5 bases). In germline, CDR1 is ENHRY, CDR2 SYGVKD. V was trimmed by 0 bases and J by 5 bases, leaving 9 bases between them. The CDR3 spans 14 residues. CDR3 DNA: TGTGCCATCAGTGAGTCGCAGGGCGGAGATACGCAGTATTTT. Its translation is CAISESQGGDTQYF.

V gene TRBV6-1 combines with J gene TRBJ1-1, with TRBD1 as a possible D gene (6 bases). CDR1 MNHNS and CDR2 SASEGT come from the germline V gene. With 6 bases removed from V and 2 bases from J, the gap between germline ends came to 13 bases. The CDR3 sequence is 14 residues long. CDR3 region: CASRQQGFNTEAFF. For the CDR3, the DNA is TGTGCCAGCAGACAACAGGGTTTTAACACTGAAGCTTTCTTT.

This clonotype has a handful of counts. The V call is TRBV12-3 or TRBV12-4, the J call TRBJ2-3; D perhaps matches TRBD1 (5 bases). This CDR3 is built from 15 residues. With 6 bases removed from V and 0 bases from J, the gap between germline ends came to 13 bases. CDR3 amino acids: CASSPGYSSTDTQYF. CDR3 DNA sequence: TGTGCCAGCAGCCCAGGGTACTCTAGCACAGATACGCAGTATTTT.

This clonotype was detected only a few times. The chain carries TRBV20-1 and TRBJ2-5, with 8 bases aligning to TRBD2. V dropped 5 bases and J dropped 1; count of bases not matched to a gene: 3. Germline lookup yields CDR1 DFQATT and CDR2 SNEGSKA (reference sequence). The CDR3 extends over 13 amino acids. The CDR3 here is CSAFGTSQETQYF. The CDR3 DNA reads as TGCAGTGCTTTCGGGACTAGCCAAGAGACCCAGTACTTC.

The chain couples TRBV5-4 to TRBJ2-1, with 16 bases that match TRBD2. This CDR3 has 17 residues. Germline loops: CDR1 SGHNT, CDR2 YYREEE (reference sequence). The trim removed 1 base at V and 7 bases at J, leaving 5 bases unmatched. DNA of the CDR3: TGTGCCAGCAGCTTGCCGGGACTAGCGGGAGGGATGAATGAGCAGTTCTTC. Amino acids: CASSLPGLAGGMNEQFF. Together with reference TRBV5-4 and TRBJ2-1, the CDR3 gives the full variable domain: ETGVTQSPTHLIKTRGQQVTLRCSSQSGHNTVSWYQQALGQGPQFIFQYYREEENGRGNFPPRFSGLQFPNYSSELNVNALELDDSALYLCASSLPGLAGGMNEQFFGPGTRLTVL.

The CDR3 DNA is TGTGCCAGCAGTTCCCGGGACAGGCGACTTCAAGAGACCCAGTACTTC. Translation gives CASSSRDRRLQETQYF. This chain links TRBV12-3 or TRBV12-4 with TRBJ2-5, with TRBD1 identical over 8 bases. The CDR3 has 16 residues. Losses at the gene ends were 4 bases for V and 2 bases for J; bases not matched to a gene: 9.